Listed below are T cell receptor beta chains from one sample, sequenced in a study of circulating CD8 cells and anti-PD-1 response in melanoma. TCRdb reprocessed the reads with MiXCR, giving one entry per CDR3 protein. The sample lists some 440 distinct CDR3 sequences; roughly 4.4% were seen once. The specimen comprised CD8+ T cells from PBMCs, sampled at baseline or after one month of anti-PD-1 therapy (not recorded which). The receptors shown here come from a human donor with melanoma. CDR3s include the opening cysteine and the closing phenylalanine or tryptophan. A D gene is named only where the DNA matches it firmly. A row's size may be missing; if present it is once, few, many or a size class.

>TRBD1|TRBV19|large|TRBJ1-2
CASSIGTVANYGYTF
TGTGCCAGTAGTATCGGGACAGTAGCTAACTATGGCTACACCTTC
>.|TRBV27|large|TRBJ2-7
CASSPTYGGHEQYF
TGTGCCAGCAGCCCTACATACGGGGGCCACGAGCAGTACTTC
>TRBD2|TRBV19|large|TRBJ2-7
CASSWTSGRPDEQYF
TGTGCCAGTAGCTGGACTAGCGGGAGGCCGGACGAGCAGTACTTC
>.|TRBV27|medium-sized|TRBJ2-7
CASSFEGAYEQYF
TGTGCCAGCAGTTTCGAAGGAGCCTACGAGCAGTACTTC
>.|TRBV27|large|TRBJ1-2
CASSSLPDSRYTF
TGTGCCAGCAGTTCCCTCCCCGACAGTCGCTACACCTTC
>TRBD2|TRBV6-5|hyperexpanded|TRBJ2-5
CASSTSTSGGEETQYF
TGTGCCAGCAGCACCTCGACTAGCGGGGGGGAAGAGACCCAGTACTTC
>TRBD2|TRBV20-1|hyperexpanded|TRBJ2-5
CSATGLAGGLREFKMEETQYF
TGCAGTGCTACGGGACTAGCGGGGGGATTACGCGAGTTCAAAATGGAAGAGACCCAGTACTTC
>TRBD2|TRBV28|medium-sized|TRBJ2-1
CASSLHPGGEQFF
TGTGCCAGCAGTCTCCACCCGGGAGGTGAGCAGTTCTTC
>TRBD2|TRBV13|medium-sized|TRBJ2-7
CASSFLGTSAAYEQYF
TGTGCCAGCAGCTTTCTGGGGACTAGCGCTGCCTACGAGCAGTACTTC
>.|TRBV24-1|large|TRBJ2-5
CATRSDGEETQYF
TGTGCCACCAGGTCGGACGGAGAAGAGACCCAGTACTTC
>.|TRBV19|medium-sized|TRBJ2-1
CASGKGGYNEQFF
TGTGCCAGTGGTAAGGGGGGTTACAATGAGCAGTTCTTC
>TRBD2|TRBV4-1|large|TRBJ2-3
CASSHSGRSTDTQYF
TGCGCCAGCAGCCATAGCGGGAGGAGCACAGATACGCAGTATTTT
>TRBD1|TRBV7-3|medium-sized|TRBJ1-6
CASSPRGSNSPLHF
TGTGCCAGCAGTCCCAGGGGGTCTAATTCACCCCTCCACTTT
>.|TRBV2|large|TRBJ1-5
CASSEDDSNQPQHF
TGTGCCAGCAGTGAAGACGATAGCAATCAGCCCCAGCATTTT
>.|TRBV2|large|TRBJ2-5
CARGVNRDFQETQYF
TGTGCCAGGGGGGTCAACAGGGACTTTCAAGAGACCCAGTACTTC
>TRBD1|TRBV5-6|.|TRBJ1-5
CASSLGQGSNQPQHF
TGTGCCAGCAGCCTCGGACAGGGTAGCAATCAGCCCCAGCATTTT
>TRBD1|TRBV19|medium-sized|TRBJ2-2
CASSMGQGAGELFF
TGTGCCAGTAGTATGGGACAGGGCGCCGGGGAGCTGTTTTTT
>.|TRBV29-1|.|TRBJ2-4
CSVDQGDIQYF
TGCAGCGTTGACCAAGGGGACATTCAGTACTTC
>.|TRBV29-1|large|TRBJ2-1
CSVPGYNEQFF
TGCAGCGTCCCGGGGTATAATGAGCAGTTCTTC
>TRBD1|TRBV19|large|TRBJ1-1
CASSIEGAGTEAFF
TGTGCCAGTAGTATTGAGGGGGCGGGTACTGAAGCTTTCTTT
>TRBD2|TRBV20-1|large|TRBJ2-1
CSAPRLAGDYNEQFF
TGCAGTGCTCCACGACTAGCGGGAGACTACAATGAGCAGTTCTTC
>TRBD2|TRBV11-3|medium-sized|TRBJ2-1
CASSFGLAGAQFF
TGTGCCAGCAGCTTCGGACTAGCGGGGGCGCAGTTCTTC
>TRBD1|TRBV20-1|large|TRBJ2-3
CSAENTGGTDTQYF
TGCAGTGCCGAGAACACAGGGGGCACAGATACGCAGTATTTT
>TRBD2|TRBV19|medium-sized|TRBJ2-2
CASSTALAGTAGELFF
TGTGCCAGTAGTACTGCACTAGCGGGAACTGCCGGGGAGCTGTTTTTT
>TRBD1|TRBV29-1|large|TRBJ1-4
CSVTGQASDEKLFF
TGCAGCGTAACCGGACAGGCCTCCGACGAAAAACTGTTTTTT
>.|TRBV7-2|large|TRBJ1-2
CASSSGVNYGYTF
TGTGCCAGCAGTTCCGGGGTGAACTATGGCTACACCTTC
>.|TRBV19|medium-sized|TRBJ2-7
CASSPTPDGLEQYF
TGTGCCAGTAGTCCGACTCCCGATGGCCTCGAGCAGTACTTC
>.|TRBV9|.|TRBJ2-1
CASSVWGSIDNEQFF
TGTGCCAGCAGCGTATGGGGGAGCATAGACAATGAGCAGTTCTTC
>.|TRBV19|medium-sized|TRBJ2-1
CASSYGGEGYNEQFF
TGTGCCAGTAGCTATGGGGGCGAAGGCTACAATGAGCAGTTCTTC
>.|TRBV19|large|TRBJ2-7
CASSIVSEGNEQYF
TGTGCCAGTAGTATCGTCTCCGAGGGAAACGAGCAGTACTTC
>.|TRBV20-1|large|TRBJ1-1
CSARVGDTEAFF
TGCAGTGCTAGAGTTGGGGACACTGAAGCTTTCTTT
>TRBD2|TRBV12-5|large|TRBJ2-2
CASGSRGGVSTGELFF
TGTGCTAGTGGCTCCCGGGGAGGGGTGAGCACCGGGGAGCTGTTTTTT
>.|TRBV29-1|large|TRBJ2-1
CSVPTWNEQFF
TGCAGCGTTCCCACATGGAATGAGCAGTTCTTC
>.|TRBV28|large|TRBJ2-3
CASSSRLTYGTDTQYF
TGTGCCAGCAGTTCTCGTCTCACTTACGGCACAGATACGCAGTATTTT
>.|TRBV2|medium-sized|TRBJ2-1
CASSVYGGLSYNEQFF
TGTGCCAGCAGTGTTTACGGGGGCCTCTCCTACAATGAGCAGTTCTTC
>.|TRBV12-3/TRBV12-4|large|TRBJ2-7
CASSLGLGSRVHEQYF
TGTGCCAGCAGTTTAGGTCTGGGGAGTCGTGTCCACGAGCAGTACTTC
>TRBD2|TRBV27|medium-sized|TRBJ2-1
CASSLLVAGDEQFF
TGTGCCAGCAGTTTATTGGTAGCGGGAGATGAGCAGTTCTTC
>TRBD1|TRBV19|few|TRBJ2-4
CASSAFTGTENIQYF
TGTGCCAGTAGTGCGTTTACCGGGACAGAAAACATTCAGTACTTC